This paragraph covers one T cell receptor beta chain sequence. Its binding antigen is unknown. No much larger clone exists at a distance of one base, and base qualities are not known. The data belong to a study of blood T cell repertoires in COVID-19 (dated by TCRdb to 2020 to 2021). A note on the overall study: Collaborator samples came from the United States, Italy and Spain and covered acute and convalescent phases of COVID-19. The prospective study material was composed of cDNA or gDNA derived from T cells, B-cell-depleted T cells, or PBMCs. Deeply sampled blood TCRbeta repertoires from subjects exposed to, actively infected with, or recovered from COVID-19 were included in the dataset. A de-identified subject ID, COVID-19 status, age in years and sex were almost always included in the sample metadata. The samples were drawn from the first 160 participants of the ongoing ImmuneRACE study and from 950 to 1,500 subjects provided by 6 global collaborators. Where available, HLA class I and class II types were obtained from metadata supplied by the sample provider rather than from assay-based typing. The repertoires were released in a freely available public database meant as a resource for research on the immune response to SARS-CoV-2. Beyond this particular receptor, the publication reports: The amount of clinical and demographic metadata varied by source and participant and was provided uncurated.

Each collaborating institution followed its own protocols to collect whole blood in K2EDTA tubes. For TCRbeta analysis, collaborator samples were shipped as frozen whole blood, as isolated PBMCs, or as DNA extracted from either sample type. TCRbeta CDR3 regions were amplified from genomic DNA by means of the immunoSEQ Assay, a bias-controlled multiplex PCR. The published analysis was carried out like this. The number of nucleated cells in each sample was estimated by amplification of reference gene primers within the assay. To quantify the absolute abundance of each unique TCRbeta CDR3 rearrangement, sequence reads were collapsed and filtered. For each sample, productive Simpson clonality was calculated by taking the square root of Simpson's diversity index across productive rearrangements. The table comes from immuneACCESS by way of TCRdb, which keeps in-frame sequences with V and J called. Part of the clones is missing from these tables; in studies checked, under half for an unresolved V gene and the rest for unknown reasons. V and J calls and clone size are as listed in that table; D and trimming were resolved from the DNA. The sample includes over 55,000 clones, with around nine tenths observed a single time. Nearly 7.5% of the sample lies in the top ten.

CDR1 MNHEY and CDR2 SVGAGI are derived from the germline V gene. The trim is 2 bases for V and 5 bases for J, with a gap of 9 bases between the germline ends. From the cysteine through the phenylalanine, the CDR3 covers 13 amino acids. This entry keeps only the CDR3 DNA: 39 bases, framed from base 1. The V and J segments used are TRBV6-5 and TRBJ1-2; matching of 5 bases hints at TRBD1 as the D gene. Input material: peripheral blood. This receptor was obtained from a human donor with active COVID-19. The donor label of this sample is uncertain. The CDR3 protein sequence reads: CASSYTGRYGYTF. The nucleotide sequence is given as TGTGCCAGCAGTTACACAGGACGGTATGGCTACACCTTC.